Following are 15 T cell receptor beta chains from one sample sequenced in a study of blood T cell repertoires in COVID-19. Assay used: immunoSEQ multiplex PCR; TCRdb lists only in-frame clones, some missing. The sample records roughly 87,000 clones, about four fifths being singletons. The source material was peripheral blood. The origin of the receptors is a woman in her 70s with acute or convalescent COVID-19.

A few counts support this clone. The chain employs TRBV7-9 and TRBJ2-7; D gene unclear. The length of the CDR3 is 11 residues. The V end was cut by 3 bases, the J end by 7 bases, with 7 bases between. Germline V CDR1 and CDR2: SEHNR, FQNEAQ (reference sequence). CDR3 nucleotides: TGTGCCAGCAGCTTTGAGAGGGAGCAGTACTTC. It translates to CASSFEREQYF. Using reference TRBV7-9 and TRBJ2-7 for the parts outside the CDR3, the full variable domain is DTGVSQNPRHKITKRGQNVTFRCDPISEHNRLYWYRQTLGQGPEFLTYFQNEAQLEKSRLLSDRFSAERPKGSFSTLEIQRTEQGDSAMYLCASSFEREQYFGPGTRLTVT.

The genes are TRBV14 and TRBJ1-3; tentatively, D is TRBD1 (6 bases). V was shortened by 3 bases and J by 7 bases, with 19 bases between the two germline ends. This CDR3 region has 16 residues. Per the germline V gene, CDR1 is SGHDN and CDR2 is FVKESK. The CDR3 DNA sequence: TGTGCCAGCAGCCAGCCCTCGGGGGGCGGTGGGAACACCATATATTTT. Translation gives CASSQPSGGGGNTIYF. Full variable domain (remainder filled in from reference TRBV14 and TRBJ1-3): EAGVTQFPSHSVIEKGQTVTLRCDPISGHDNLYWYRRVMGKEIKFLLHFVKESKQDESGMPNNRFLAERTGGTYSTLKVQPAELEDSGVYFCASSQPSGGGGNTIYFGEGSWLTVV.

The rearrangement links TRBV14 to TRBJ2-2; D gene ambiguous. V was shortened by 1 base and J by 4 bases, with 7 bases between the two germline ends. CDR3 length: 14 amino acids. Germline CDR1 is SGHDN and CDR2 is FVKESK. DNA of the CDR3: TGTGCCAGCAGCCAAGCCTCCCGCACCGGGGAGCTGTTTTTT. It translates to CASSQASRTGELFF.

In its sample, this clone was seen once. The chain combines TRBV30 with TRBJ1-1; 8 bases agree with TRBD1. The CDR3 length is 16 residues. V lost 2 bases, J lost 4 bases, and 12 bases stayed unmatched. Per germline, CDR1 GTSNPN and CDR2 SVGIG (reference sequence). The CDR3 DNA reads as TGTGCCTGGAGTAGCACCCAGGGGGCAATTGGCACTGAAGCTTTCTTT. Translation: CAWSSTQGAIGTEAFF.

This clone was detected a few times. The chain is built from TRBV6-1 and TRBJ1-5; 7 bases fit TRBD1. This CDR3 region has 16 residues. The germline CDR1 and CDR2 sequences are MNHNS and SASEGT. J lost 2 bases, V lost 3 bases, and 7 bases had no gene match. DNA of the CDR3: TGTGCCAGCAGTGAGGACTACGGACAGGGCAATCAGCCCCAGCATTTT. Translating gives CASSEDYGQGNQPQHF.

CDR3 in DNA: TGCGCCAGCAGCTTGTACCGTCCGGACAGGCTAAACAATGAGCAGTTCTTC. It is translated as CASSLYRPDRLNNEQFF. The chain joins TRBV5-1 to TRBJ2-1; 7 bases are a match to TRBD1. CDR1 SGHRS and CDR2 YFSETQ come from the germline V gene. The CDR3 spans 17 residues. V gave up 1 base and J gave up 5 bases; unmatched junction bases: 12.

The CDR3 region has the DNA TGCGCCAGCAGCTCGTCCGGGACAGGGGATGGCTACACCTTC. Residues: CASSSSGTGDGYTF. V and J are TRBV5-1 and TRBJ1-2; TRBD1 aligns across 10 bases. V shed 3 bases, J shed 6 bases, and the junction held 5 bases outside the gene matches. There are 14 residues in the CDR3. Germline V gene data show CDR1 as SGHRS and CDR2 as YFSETQ.

This CDR3 reads CSVDRLNSEQFF. CDR3 nucleotide sequence: TGCAGCGTTGATCGCTTAAACTCTGAGCAGTTCTTC. The chain has TRBV29-1 and TRBJ2-1; D ambiguous. Germline CDR1 SQVTM, CDR2 ANQGSEA. The CDR3 runs to 12 residues. Trimming shortened V by 3 bases and J by 9 bases, and 12 bases separated the two germline ends.

This chain uses TRBV7-9 with TRBJ1-1; D unclear. Germline lookup yields CDR1 SEHNR and CDR2 FQNEAQ (reference sequence). The germline V and J ends were trimmed by 7 bases and 5 bases, with 8 bases remaining between them. This CDR3 spans 11 amino acids. This CDR3 reads CASTGTTEAFF. CDR3 in DNA: TGTGCCAGCACCGGCACGACTGAAGCTTTCTTT.

The rearrangement links TRBV21-1 to TRBJ2-1; the table gives TRBD2 as D, unverified against the DNA. TRBV21-1 is an annotated pseudogene. The CDR3 covers 21 residues. CDR3 bases: TGTGCCAGCAGCAAAGCGCGGGGGGCGCCTACTAGCCCAACTACCTACAATGAGCAGTTCTTC. This translates into CASSKARGAPTSPTTYNEQFF.

The chain uses TRBV19 and TRBJ1-5; TRBD1 matches at 8 bases. Germline values: CDR1 LNHDA, CDR2 SQIVND (reference sequence). The J segment lost 3 bases and the V segment lost 8 bases, leaving 9 bases of the junction unmatched. The CDR3 has 15 residues. The CDR3 region is CASAPDREFNQPQHF. The CDR3 DNA reads TGTGCCAGTGCTCCGGACAGGGAGTTCAATCAGCCCCAGCATTTT.

The chain combines TRBV6-1 with TRBJ1-2; 7 bases map to TRBD1. V lost 2 bases to trimming and J lost 13 bases; unmatched junction nucleotides: 7. The CDR3 has 12 amino acids. From germline, CDR1 is MNHNS and CDR2 SASEGT. The CDR3 DNA is TGTGCCAGCAGTGAACCTCTGGGGACAGTCACCTTC. Residues: CASSEPLGTVTF.

V gene TRBV10-3 combines with J gene TRBJ2-1; 7 bases line up with TRBD1. Germline CDR1 is ENHRY and CDR2 is SYGVKD. The V and J ends lost 2 bases and 3 bases, in that order; junction bases with no gene match: 1. The CDR3 runs 14 residues. CDR3 amino acids: CAISEDRDYNEQFF. The CDR3 DNA follows: TGTGCCATCAGTGAGGACAGGGACTACAATGAGCAGTTCTTC.

This clone was recorded once. V usage is TRBV18 and J usage is TRBJ2-1; 9 bases map to TRBD2. Germline V gives CDR1 KGHSH, CDR2 LQKENI. This CDR3 is 16 amino acids long. J gave up 1 base and V 4 bases, and 5 bases lay outside the gene matches. DNA for the CDR3: TGTGCCAGCTCACAGCAAGCGGGGGGTTCCTACAATGAGCAGTTCTTC. Translated: CASSQQAGGSYNEQFF.

The V gene is TRBV24-1, the J gene TRBJ1-2; D is undetermined. Per the germline V gene, CDR1 is KGHDR and CDR2 is SFDVKD. The CDR3 consists of 16 residues. The V end lost 9 bases, the J end lost 8 bases, and 27 bases lay between the germline ends. CDR3 loop: CATSGGPEEGSEGYTF. In DNA, the CDR3 is TGTGCCACCTCGGGAGGCCCAGAGGAGGGATCGGAAGGCTACACCTTC.